This TCR beta chain was sequenced during a study of beta chain features in type 1 diabetes. General study points: In all four CD4+ subsets, TCRB CDR3 length was significantly, moderately reduced in type 1 diabetes. Insertions were fewer and deletions more numerous at VDJ junctions in type 1 diabetes patients. In comparison with healthy donors, patients had naive, central memory and Treg TCRB repertoires that appeared more similar.

Germline V gene sequence: CDR1 LGHNA, CDR2 YSLEER. V lost 1 base and J lost 1, with 10 bases in between. This CDR3 comprises 16 residues. TCRB transcripts that were expressed got sequenced, as all of the isolated RNA had been reverse transcribed. Measured with immunoSEQ multiplex PCR; TCRdb has only the in-frame clones, and not every one. The sample includes about 340,000 clones, around an eighth of them seen just once. Averaging roughly 100 mL, one heparinised blood draw was given by each donor. This clone was observed a handful of times. What it recognizes is unknown. The chain has TRBV4-3 and TRBJ2-2; TRBD1 might be the D (6 bases). Material: naive CD4+ T cells from blood. This TCR was recovered from a woman aged 18-30 years with type 1 diabetes. The CDR3 DNA reads TGCGCCAGCAGCCAAGGACAGGCAATGAACACCGGGGAGCTGTTTTTT. Protein sequence: CASSQGQAMNTGELFF.